These 18 T cell receptor beta chains were sequenced from one sample in a study of cytomegalovirus exposure and HLA in healthy donors listed by TCRdb under 2017. Libraries were constructed by the immunoSEQ multiplex PCR assay. For the multiplex PCR, a mixture combining 60 forward primers for TCR Vbeta segments and 13 reverse primers for TCR Jbeta segments was used. Not all clones reach the TCRdb copy of this immuneACCESS table, which keeps in-frame sequences only. Checked studies attribute under half of the gap to unresolved V genes and leave the rest unexplained. The sample table shows fewer than 200,000 clones, and more than 70% are seen once. The ten largest clonotypes hold about 1.8% of the sample. The source material was PBMCs. All receptors come from a man aged 35 to 55 in good health and CMV-seropositive.

The chain recombines TRBV7-9 with TRBJ1-1, with D perhaps TRBD1 (5 bases). V was cut by 3 bases and J by 5 bases, with 10 bases left in between. The germline CDR1 and CDR2 sequences are SEHNR and FQNEAQ (reference sequence). This CDR3 region has 13 residues. This chain's CDR3 is CASSFTGGTEAFF. The DNA for the CDR3 is TGTGCCAGCAGCTTCACGGGGGGGACTGAAGCTTTCTTT.

This rearrangement joins TRBV5-1 to TRBJ1-2, with 7 bases that match TRBD1. With V trimmed by 2 bases and J by 0 bases, 1 base remained unmatched. This CDR3 has 14 residues. The V gene's germline CDR1 is SGHRS and CDR2 YFSETQ. CDR3 in amino acids: CASSFTGANYGYTF. DNA for the CDR3: TGCGCCAGCAGCTTCACAGGGGCTAACTATGGCTACACCTTC.

This chain joins TRBV29-1 and TRBJ1-1; possibly TRBD1 for D (5 bases). This CDR3 region has 14 residues. Germline V CDR1 and CDR2: SQVTM, ANQGSEA. The V end lost 8 bases, the J end lost 4 bases, and 20 bases lay between the germline ends. CDR3 coding DNA: TGCAGCACCACGGGTGGGGGAGGCGGCACTGAAGCTTTCTTT. The encoded protein is CSTTGGGGGTEAFF.

The chain carries TRBV4-2 and TRBJ2-7; TRBD2 matches at 7 bases. The V gene's germline CDR1 is LGHNA and CDR2 YNFKEQ. The CDR3 extends over 15 amino acids. V trimming: 0 bases; J trimming: 3 bases; junction bases outside the gene matches: 5. The CDR3 here is CASSQEERDLYEQYF. As DNA, the CDR3 is TGTGCCAGCAGCCAAGAAGAGCGGGATCTCTACGAGCAGTACTTC.

The V gene is TRBV4-3, the J gene TRBJ2-2; TRBD2 agrees at 13 bases. The germline gives CDR1 LGHNA, CDR2 YSLEER. CDR3 size: 15 residues. After removal of 0 bases from V and 8 bases from J, the junction contained 0 bases not matched to a gene. In DNA form, the CDR3 reads TGCGCCAGCAGCCAAGAGGGACTAGCGGGAGGGGAGCTGTTTTTT. This translates into CASSQEGLAGGELFF.

The chain carries TRBV6-1 and TRBJ2-7; TRBD1 matches 8 bases. The germline V gene has CDR1 MNHNS and CDR2 SASEGT. The CDR3 sequence is 15 residues long. Trimming took 7 bases from V and 3 from J; bases not matched to a gene: 11. The CDR3 loop reads CASTLGSGGIYEQYF. The CDR3 region has the DNA TGTGCCAGCACTCTTGGTTCAGGGGGCATCTACGAGCAGTACTTC.

The chain joins TRBV6-5 to TRBJ1-1; D is ambiguous. V was trimmed by 6 bases and J by 4 bases, leaving 15 bases between them. The CDR3 sequence is 14 residues long. The germline V gene encodes CDR1 MNHEY and CDR2 SVGAGI. The CDR3 region has the DNA TGTGCCAGCAGCCCCCCTGCAGTCAGCACTGAAGCTTTCTTT. It codes for CASSPPAVSTEAFF.

CDR3: CASATNNRDLSSNQPQHF. The CDR3 bases are TGTGCCAGCGCCACAAATAACAGGGATCTCTCAAGCAATCAGCCCCAGCATTTT. The chain uses TRBV5-6 and TRBJ1-5; maybe TRBD1 (6 bases). Germline CDR1 and CDR2: SGHDT and YYEEEE. The CDR3 length is 18 residues. Between the trimmed V and J ends, which lost 7 bases and 1 base, there was a span of 24 bases.

The V gene is TRBV7-6, the J gene TRBJ1-5; D uncertain. Trimming removed 2 bases at V and 3 bases at J, with 8 bases between. Germline CDR1 is SGHVS and CDR2 is FNYEAQ. The CDR3 covers 14 residues. The CDR3 nucleotides are TGTGCCAGCAGCTTAACCAGAACCAATCAGCCCCAGCATTTT. This codes for CASSLTRTNQPQHF.

V usage is TRBV5-6 and J usage is TRBJ2-7; D remains unclear. Germline V gene lookup returns CDR1 SGHDT and CDR2 YYEEEE. The CDR3 runs 14 residues. V dropped 0 bases and J dropped 0 bases, with 7 bases sitting between them. The DNA of the CDR3 is TGTGCCAGCAGCTTGGGCCCCAGCTCCTACGAGCAGTACTTC. Translation: CASSLGPSSYEQYF.

V and J are TRBV11-2 and TRBJ1-4; weak D call: TRBD1 (5 bases). Germline V gene data show CDR1 as SGHAT and CDR2 as FQNNGV. This CDR3 region has 13 residues. Trimming stripped 0 bases from V and 13 bases from J, with 12 bases between. The CDR3 reads CASSLDQTDRLFF. The DNA for the CDR3 is TGTGCCAGCAGCTTAGATCAGACAGATAGACTGTTTTTT.

The chain links TRBV2 to TRBJ2-5, with TRBD1 identical over 10 bases. The assigned J gene may be wrong: the sequence end matches TRBJ2-7 better. Germline-derived CDR1 and CDR2 are SNHLY and FYNNEI. The CDR3 loop spans 14 amino acids. CDR3 DNA: TGTGCCAGCACCCGACAGGGGGCATCCTACGAGCAGTACTTC. Protein sequence: CASTRQGASYEQYF.

The chain uses TRBV7-3 and TRBJ2-4, with 10 positions matching TRBD2. Germline lookup yields CDR1 SGHTA and CDR2 FQGTGA. Unmatched junction bases numbered 7, after V lost 5 bases and J lost 12 bases. This CDR3 contains 13 residues. In DNA form, the CDR3 reads TGTGCCAGCAGCCTCCTTACTAGCGGGACTCAGTACTTC. This encodes CASSLLTSGTQYF.

As for this clone: The sample carries other DNA sequences with the same CDR3. This chain uses TRBV5-1 with TRBJ2-7; the D gene is possibly TRBD1 (6 bases). This CDR3 has 14 amino acids. The V end lost 2 bases, the J end lost 1 base, and 10 bases lay between the germline ends. Germline CDR1 reads SGHRS; CDR2 reads YFSETQ. In nucleotides, the CDR3 is TGCGCCAGCAGCTTAACAGGGCCATCCTACGAGCAGTACTTC. Protein: CASSLTGPSYEQYF.

This clone came up once. The chain carries TRBV29-1 and TRBJ2-1, with 7 nucleotides matching TRBD2. The germline V gene encodes CDR1 SQVTM and CDR2 ANQGSEA. The V gene end was trimmed by 3 bases and the J gene end by 6 bases; junction bases not matched to a gene: 11. The CDR3 covers 15 residues. CDR3 amino acids: CSVEGGKRGFNEQFF. For the CDR3, the DNA is TGCAGCGTTGAGGGTGGGAAGCGGGGATTCAATGAGCAGTTCTTC.

V gene TRBV6-5 combines with J gene TRBJ2-1, with TRBD2 matching 13 bases. Per germline, CDR1 MNHEY and CDR2 SVGAGI. The CDR3 totals 15 residues. The ends lost 5 bases at V and 3 bases at J; junction bases unmatched: 1. The CDR3 reads CASSRTSGSYNEQFF. CDR3 sequence (DNA): TGTGCCAGCAGTAGGACTAGCGGGAGCTACAATGAGCAGTTCTTC.

The chain uses TRBV5-4 and TRBJ2-7; TRBD2 matches 13 bases. CDR3 length equals 16 residues. CDR1 SGHNT and CDR2 YYREEE come from the germline V gene (reference sequence). V dropped 0 bases and J dropped 5; count of bases not matched to a gene: 5. The CDR3 bases are TGTGCCAGCAGCTTGGCCGGGACTAGCGGGACCCACGAGCAGTACTTC. Its translation: CASSLAGTSGTHEQYF. Full variable domain (remainder filled in from reference TRBV5-4 and TRBJ2-7): ETGVTQSPTHLIKTRGQQVTLRCSSQSGHNTVSWYQQALGQGPQFIFQYYREEENGRGNFPPRFSGLQFPNYSSELNVNALELDDSALYLCASSLAGTSGTHEQYFGPGTRLTVT.

This clone has just one count. The chain carries TRBV19 and TRBJ1-2, with 9 positions matching TRBD1. V gave up 7 bases and J gave up 6 bases; unmatched junction bases: 9. The CDR3 extends over 14 amino acids. CDR1 is LNHDA, CDR2 SQIVND, per germline (reference sequence). The CDR3 coding sequence is TGTGCCAGTACCCCAAGGGACAGGGTCGATGGCTACACCTTC. Amino acid sequence: CASTPRDRVDGYTF.